Sequencing of this TCR beta chain was carried out in a study of cytomegalovirus exposure and HLA in healthy donors. Looking at the study overall: The study placed 80% to 85% of its approximately 360 genotyped donors in the Caucasian-associated ancestry cluster.

The germline CDR1 and CDR2 sequences are SGHTA and FQGNSA. The length of the CDR3 is 16 residues. V lost 5 bases and J 3 bases, leaving 18 bases between the germline ends. PCR involved 60 Vbeta and 13 Jbeta primers. This table comes from immunoSEQ multiplex PCR, and its TCRdb copy is limited to in-frame clones, with some not included. This table holds approximately 140,000 clones, 60% to 80% found once. The receptor was derived from a man aged 40-50 years in good health and CMV-seronegative. Sequenced input: PBMCs. V and J are TRBV7-2 and TRBJ2-3; TRBD2 might be the D (6 bases). DNA for the CDR3: TGTGCCAGCAGCCCGGGACTGAACACTAAAACAGATACGCAGTATTTT. Translation gives CASSPGLNTKTDTQYF. Based on the CDR3 plus reference TRBV7-2 and TRBJ2-3, the full variable domain is GAGVSQSPSNKVTEKGKDVELRCDPISGHTALYWYRQSLGQGLEFLIYFQGNSAPDKSGLPSDRFSAERTGGSVSTLTIQRTQQEDSAVYLCASSPGLNTKTDTQYFGPGTRLTVL.